A selection of T cell receptor beta chains follows, all from one sample in a study of Tregs in tolerant kidney transplant recipients. The protocol was immunoSEQ multiplex PCR, while the TCRdb copy is restricted to in-frame clones and leaves out a portion. The table records 240,000 or so clones, 65% to 85% of them present only once. The sequencing input was CD4+ T cells from blood. These receptors originate from a human donor in good health. Each CDR3 is given with its conserved first and last residue. The D gene is left open where the match is weak. Clone size is shown for a subset of rows, as once, few, many or a class of expanded clone.

size: NA
D: NA
J: TRBJ1-5
V: TRBV5-1
DNA: TGCGCCAGCAGCTTGGGGGGACGTATCAATCAGCCCCAGCATTTT
CDR3: CASSLGGRINQPQHF

size: NA
D: NA
J: TRBJ2-7
V: TRBV5-5
DNA: TGTGCCAGCAGCTTGGTCCTGACCGGCATATACGAGCAGTACTTC
CDR3: CASSLVLTGIYEQYF

size: few
D: NA
J: TRBJ1-2
V: TRBV7-8
DNA: TGTGCCAGCAGCCCGAGCGGTGTTGGTGCCATTAACTATGGCTACACCTTC
CDR3: CASSPSGVGAINYGYTF

size: NA
D: NA
J: TRBJ1-2
V: TRBV7-2
DNA: TGTGCCAGCAGCTTATCGGACAGCCCTAACTATGGCTACACCTTC
CDR3: CASSLSDSPNYGYTF

size: NA
D: NA
J: TRBJ1-5
V: TRBV5-1
DNA: TGCGCCAGCAGTACAGTGTATAGCAATCAGCCCCAGCATTTT
CDR3: CASSTVYSNQPQHF

size: few
D: TRBD2
J: TRBJ2-5
V: TRBV6-6
DNA: TGTGCCAGCAGAACCGGGACTAGCGGGAGCCAAGAGACCCAGTACTTC
CDR3: CASRTGTSGSQETQYF

size: few
D: NA
J: TRBJ2-2
V: TRBV18
DNA: TGTGCCAGCTCACCATCGGGGGCGAACACCGGGGAGCTGTTTTTT
CDR3: CASSPSGANTGELFF

size: NA
D: NA
J: TRBJ2-5
V: TRBV29-1
DNA: TGCAGCGCCCACAGGATTCCAGAGACCCAGTACTTC
CDR3: CSAHRIPETQYF

size: NA
D: TRBD1
J: TRBJ2-5
V: TRBV11-2
DNA: TGTGCCAGCAGCTTCGCAGGGGGTGTAGAGACCCAGTACTTC
CDR3: CASSFAGGVETQYF

size: once
D: NA
J: TRBJ2-3
V: TRBV19
DNA: TGTGCCAGTAGCGTTATAATGGGAGCCTCAGATACGCAGTATTTT
CDR3: CASSVIMGASDTQYF

size: NA
D: NA
J: TRBJ2-1
V: TRBV6-5
DNA: TGTGCCAGCAGTTACCAAGGCGGGATTATCAATGAGCAGTTCTTC
CDR3: CASSYQGGIINEQFF

size: NA
D: NA
J: TRBJ2-6
V: TRBV6-1
DNA: TGTGCCTTAACCGCCGGGGCCAACGTCCTGACTTTC
CDR3: CALTAGANVLTF

size: NA
D: NA
J: TRBJ2-7
V: TRBV5-1
DNA: TGCGCCAGCAACCGGGATTCGTCCTACGAGCAGTACTTC
CDR3: CASNRDSSYEQYF

size: NA
D: NA
J: TRBJ1-1
V: TRBV29-1
DNA: TGCAGCGTTGCAGCAATAGAGGGGCCCACTGAAGCTTTCTTT
CDR3: CSVAAIEGPTEAFF

size: NA
D: NA
J: TRBJ2-1
V: TRBV2
DNA: TGTGCCAGCCCTACGGGCCTCTCCTACAATGAGCAGTTCTTC
CDR3: CASPTGLSYNEQFF

size: NA
D: NA
J: TRBJ2-2
V: TRBV7-2
DNA: TGTGCCAGCAGCTTACTACTAGCATACACCGGGGAGCTGTTTTTT
CDR3: CASSLLLAYTGELFF

size: NA
D: TRBD2
J: TRBJ2-1
V: TRBV6-6
DNA: TGTGCCAGCAGTCTAGGGACTAGCGGGCCCGGAGGGGAGCAGTTCTTC
CDR3: CASSLGTSGPGGEQFF

size: NA
D: NA
J: TRBJ1-2
V: TRBV7-2
DNA: TGTGCCAGCAGCTTAGACTACCGAAACTATGGCTACACCTTC
CDR3: CASSLDYRNYGYTF

size: NA
D: TRBD2
J: TRBJ2-5
V: TRBV11-1
DNA: TGTGCCAGCAGCCCGAGGGGTAGCGGGGCTTACCAAGAGACCCAGTACTTC
CDR3: CASSPRGSGAYQETQYF

size: NA
D: NA
J: TRBJ1-4
V: TRBV2
DNA: TGTGCCAGCAGTGTGGGCAGGGTGGGTGAAAAACTGTTTTTT
CDR3: CASSVGRVGEKLFF

size: NA
D: NA
J: TRBJ1-5
V: TRBV18
DNA: TGTGCCAGCTCACCACTGGACGGGGAGAGGCAGCCCCAGCATTTT
CDR3: CASSPLDGERQPQHF

size: NA
D: NA
J: TRBJ1-6
V: TRBV19
DNA: TGTGCCAGTAGTGGCCCGCCCGGGGGGTTTAATTCACCCCTCCACTTT
CDR3: CASSGPPGGFNSPLHF

size: once
D: NA
J: TRBJ2-7
V: TRBV5-1
DNA: TGCGCCAGCAAGCTTCAGGACGGACCCTACGAGCAGTACTTC
CDR3: CASKLQDGPYEQYF

size: NA
D: NA
J: TRBJ2-1
V: TRBV10-1
DNA: TGCGCCAGCAGTACCACAGTGGCCGATGAGCAGTTCTTC
CDR3: CASSTTVADEQFF

size: NA
D: TRBD2
J: TRBJ2-1
V: TRBV19
DNA: TGTGCCAGTAGTATAAGGATCCTACTAGCGGGAGGTGAGCAGTTCTTC
CDR3: CASSIRILLAGGEQFF

size: NA
D: TRBD1
J: TRBJ2-3
V: TRBV18
DNA: TGTGCCAGCTCACCCCCACGGGACAGGAGACTAAGCACAGATACGCAGTATTTT
CDR3: CASSPPRDRRLSTDTQYF

size: NA
D: NA
J: TRBJ2-7
V: TRBV11-2
DNA: TGTGCCAGCAGCTCTAGTCGGGCATTACACGAGCAGTACTTC
CDR3: CASSSSRALHEQYF

size: few
D: TRBD2
J: TRBJ2-7
V: TRBV30
DNA: TGTGCCTGGAGGGGGGGGTCCTACGAGCAGTACTTC
CDR3: CAWRGGSYEQYF

size: NA
D: NA
J: TRBJ2-7
V: TRBV5-1
DNA: TGCGCCAGCAGCTTGTATCCGGGACTCTACGAGCAGTACTTC
CDR3: CASSLYPGLYEQYF

size: NA
D: NA
J: TRBJ2-3
V: TRBV6-5
DNA: TGTGCCAGCAGCCACCTTAGCAGGGGGGCAGATACGCAGTATTTT
CDR3: CASSHLSRGADTQYF

size: NA
D: NA
J: TRBJ2-7
V: TRBV6-5
DNA: TGTGCCAGCAGAATGGCCCCCGCGGGTCAGCAGTACTTC
CDR3: CASRMAPAGQQYF

size: NA
D: NA
J: TRBJ1-1
V: TRBV6-1
DNA: TGTGCCAGCAGTCTAGACAGGATCACTGAAGCTTTCTTT
CDR3: CASSLDRITEAFF

size: few
D: NA
J: TRBJ1-1
V: TRBV7-9
DNA: TGTGCCAGCAGCTTAAGGGGCTCGGTCACTGAAGCTTTCTTT
CDR3: CASSLRGSVTEAFF

size: NA
D: TRBD1
J: TRBJ1-4
V: TRBV5-1
DNA: TGCGCCAGCAGCAGCCGGGACAGGGGGCTGAATGAAAAACTGTTTTTT
CDR3: CASSSRDRGLNEKLFF

size: NA
D: NA
J: TRBJ1-1
V: TRBV2
DNA: TGTGCCAGCAGAGAGGGGTTTGGGAACACTGAAGCTTTCTTT
CDR3: CASREGFGNTEAFF

size: NA
D: NA
J: TRBJ1-3
V: TRBV5-1
DNA: TGCGCCAGCAGCTCGCAGACACCAAACTCTGGAAACACCATATATTTT
CDR3: CASSSQTPNSGNTIYF

size: NA
D: NA
J: TRBJ1-2
V: TRBV7-6
DNA: TGTGCCAGCAGCTTCCGGGGCGGCTATGGCTACACCTTC
CDR3: CASSFRGGYGYTF

size: NA
D: NA
J: TRBJ2-7
V: TRBV1
DNA: TGCACCAGCGGGGGGTCCTACGAGCAGTACTTC
CDR3: CTSGGSYEQYF

size: NA
D: NA
J: TRBJ1-5
V: TRBV10-3
DNA: TGTGCCATCAGTGAGAGGATTGGGGTTAATAGCAATCAGCCCCAGCATTTT
CDR3: CAISERIGVNSNQPQHF

size: NA
D: NA
J: TRBJ2-5
V: TRBV18
DNA: TGTGCCAGCTCACCATATGAGGGGCAAGAGACCCAGTACTTC
CDR3: CASSPYEGQETQYF

size: NA
D: TRBD1
J: TRBJ1-2
V: TRBV7-9
DNA: TGTGCCAGCAGCCTCAGCCCTAGGACAGGCTCTAACTATGGCTACACCTTC
CDR3: CASSLSPRTGSNYGYTF

size: NA
D: NA
J: TRBJ2-5
V: TRBV18
DNA: TGTGCCAGCTCACCCCCGACTTCAGCGCGGGCGACCCAGTACTTC
CDR3: CASSPPTSARATQYF

size: NA
D: TRBD2
J: TRBJ2-7
V: TRBV2
DNA: TGTGCCAGCAGTGAGACTAGCGGAACCTACGAGCAGTACTTC
CDR3: CASSETSGTYEQYF

size: few
D: TRBD2
J: TRBJ2-7
V: TRBV2
DNA: TGTGCCAGCACTCTTAGCGGGACCCTCTCCTACGAGCAGTACTTC
CDR3: CASTLSGTLSYEQYF

size: NA
D: TRBD1
J: TRBJ1-1
V: TRBV9
DNA: TGTGCCAGCAGCCTTCGAGGGGACAGGTTGATGAACACTGAAGCTTTCTTT
CDR3: CASSLRGDRLMNTEAFF

size: NA
D: NA
J: TRBJ2-3
V: TRBV6-5
DNA: TGTGCCAGCAGTTACGGGGCGGGGTCCACAGATACGCAGTATTTT
CDR3: CASSYGAGSTDTQYF

size: NA
D: NA
J: TRBJ2-7
V: TRBV9
DNA: TGTGCCAGCAGCGTAGGTGTGCGGCAAACCTACGAGCAGTACTTC
CDR3: CASSVGVRQTYEQYF